This TCR beta chain was captured in a study of T cell repertoires in cytomegalovirus infection. The overall study: In the study, CMV epitopes included recently identified HLA-C-restricted and well-studied HLA-B-restricted ones. Public signatures in TCR beta pointed to CMV infection and matching HLA type.

MiXCR, applied by TCRdb to the reads, yields one record per CDR3 protein. The table records a few hundred thousand distinct CDR3 sequences, about 32% of them present only once. The CDR3 length is 16 residues. The germline V gene has CDR1 MNHEY and CDR2 SVGEGT. V gave up 7 bases and J gave up 0 bases, with 16 bases separating them. With regard to this clonotype: Its antigen remains unknown.

Study-wide findings and caveats: Dominating the ex vivo response were TCR beta clonotypes that were CMV-specific and HLA-C-restricted. Summed frequency of shared TCR beta families picked out CMV carriers who also had the relevant HLA.

The rearrangement uses TRBV6-2 or TRBV6-3 and TRBJ2-1; no firm D call. The specimen comprised cultured PBMCs, sampled from culture after CMV antigen stimulation. The receptor was isolated from a human donor in good health (CMV status not recorded). Some clones in this sample may be carry-over from other donors' samples. The CDR3 loop reads CASTGYPLSSYNEQFF. The CDR3 coding sequence is TGTGCCAGCACCGGATATCCATTAAGCTCCTACAATGAGCAGTTCTTC.